This passage covers 31 T cell receptor beta chains from one sample sequenced in a study of cytomegalovirus exposure and HLA in healthy donors. Assay used: immunoSEQ multiplex PCR; TCRdb lists only in-frame clones, some missing. The repertoire consists of 150,000 to 180,000 clones, with around 84% occurring once and the leading ten covering around 2.1%. What was sequenced was PBMCs. These receptors were obtained from a human donor in good health.

This clone was counted a single time. The J gene is TRBJ2-2, the V gene TRBV2; 12 positions match TRBD2. This CDR3 is built from 18 residues. The J segment lost 7 bases and the V segment lost 4 bases, leaving 13 bases of the junction unmatched. Germline CDR1 is SNHLY and CDR2 is FYNNEI. As DNA, the CDR3 is TGTGCCAGCAGTGGACTAAACCGACTAGCGGGAGTTGTCGGGGAGCTGTTTTTT. This sequence encodes CASSGLNRLAGVVGELFF.

This chain uses TRBV4-3 with TRBJ2-7, with 8 bases matching TRBD2. The V and J ends lost 1 base and 3 bases, in that order; junction bases with no gene match: 5. The germline CDR1 and CDR2 sequences are LGHNA and YSLEER. CDR3 length: 15 amino acids. In nucleotides, the CDR3 is TGCGCCAGCAGCCAAGGGGCCAGCGGGGGCTACGAGCAGTACTTC. Translation gives CASSQGASGGYEQYF.

The gene calls are TRBV2 and TRBJ1-1; TRBD1 matches at 9 bases. The CDR3 covers 14 residues. Unmatched junction bases numbered 4, after V lost 5 bases and J lost 3 bases. Germline CDR1 reads SNHLY; CDR2 reads FYNNEI. In nucleotides, the CDR3 is TGTGCCAGCAGTCCCGGGACAGGGTACACTGAAGCTTTCTTT. Translation: CASSPGTGYTEAFF.

CDR3 region: CASSFSGTSGGNEQFF. The CDR3 DNA sequence: TGTGCCAGCAGCTTTTCCGGGACTAGCGGGGGCAATGAGCAGTTCTTC. The V call is TRBV7-3, the J call TRBJ2-1; 14 bases line up with TRBD2. The CDR3 has 16 residues. J was trimmed by 6 bases and V by 3 bases; bases with no gene match: 4. Germline V gives CDR1 SGHTA, CDR2 FQGTGA.

The chain is built from TRBV27 and TRBJ2-2; 12 nucleotides line up with TRBD2. The germline V gene encodes CDR1 MNHEY and CDR2 SMNVEV (reference sequence). The CDR3 runs 16 residues. The J segment lost 9 bases and the V segment lost 3 bases, leaving 8 bases of the junction unmatched. The DNA for the CDR3 is TGTGCCAGCAGTTTCAAGACTAGCGGGAGACTTAGGGAGCTGTTTTTT. This sequence encodes CASSFKTSGRLRELFF.

The rearrangement joins TRBV9 to TRBJ2-3, with a tentative D call TRBD2 (5 bases). Trimming took 1 base from V and 3 from J, leaving 12 bases between them. Germline V lookup: CDR1 SGDLS, CDR2 YYNGEE. This CDR3 is 15 amino acids long. Here the CDR3 DNA reads TGTGCCAGCAGCGTATCTGCCCGGGGAACAGATACGCAGTATTTT. Translation gives CASSVSARGTDTQYF.

The chain links TRBV6-5 to TRBJ1-5, with D maybe TRBD1 (5 bases). This CDR3 is 15 amino acids long. Germline CDR1 and CDR2: MNHEY and SVGAGI. V was clipped by 8 bases and J by 3 bases, with 17 bases between them. The CDR3, as DNA: TGTGCCAGCCGCCTCGACAGCAACACCAATCAGCCCCAGCATTTT. Translated, it gives CASRLDSNTNQPQHF.

The table lists this clone with a few counts. The J gene is TRBJ1-2, the V gene TRBV6-5; D remains ambiguous. The CDR3 extends over 12 amino acids. Trimming left V 6 bases short and J 8 bases short, with 13 bases between. Germline CDR1 and CDR2: MNHEY and SVGAGI. The CDR3 bases are TGTGCCAGCAGCCGCCAACCGGGGGGCTACACCTTC. It yields the protein CASSRQPGGYTF.

A note on this clone: The same CDR3 is also encoded by other DNA sequences in this sample. This chain links TRBV18 with TRBJ2-5; no clear D gene. The CDR3 length is 13 residues. Trimming shortened V by 2 bases and J by 1 base, and 5 bases separated the two germline ends. Germline V gives CDR1 KGHSH, CDR2 LQKENI. For the CDR3, the DNA is TGTGCCAGCTCACCAACGCGCCAAGAGACCCAGTACTTC. It specifies CASSPTRQETQYF. The whole variable domain, remainder taken from reference TRBV18 and TRBJ2-5, is NAGVMQNPRHLVRRRGQEARLRCSPMKGHSHVYWYRQLPEEGLKFMVYLQKENIIDESGMPKERFSAEFPKEGPSILRIQQVVRGDSAAYFCASSPTRQETQYFGPGTRLLVL.

In DNA form, the CDR3 reads TGCGCCAGCAGAGGACAGGGGGGAAACACTGAAGCTTTCTTT. It yields the protein CASRGQGGNTEAFF. J is TRBJ1-1 and V is TRBV5-1; 10 positions agree with TRBD1. The trim removed 5 bases at V and 2 bases at J, leaving 3 bases unmatched. CDR3 length equals 14 residues. CDR1 and CDR2 (germline): SGHRS, YFSETQ.

The V and J genes are TRBV10-3 and TRBJ1-1; 8 bases match TRBD1. With V trimmed by 2 bases and J by 5 bases, 4 bases remained unmatched. Germline loops: CDR1 ENHRY, CDR2 SYGVKD. The CDR3 consists of 14 residues. CDR3 sequence reads: CAISEGQGGTEAFF. The CDR3 DNA is TGTGCCATCAGTGAGGGACAGGGAGGGACTGAAGCTTTCTTT.

This clone was seen a single time. The chain links TRBV5-1 to TRBJ1-1, with TRBD1 as a possible D gene (5 bases). The ends were cut back, 1 base at V and 4 bases at J, with 11 bases in the middle. There are 14 residues in the CDR3. Germline CDR1 is SGHRS and CDR2 is YFSETQ. The CDR3 sequence is CASSLMGGSTEAFF. In DNA form, the CDR3 reads TGCGCCAGCAGCTTGATGGGGGGGAGCACTGAAGCTTTCTTT.

The chain links TRBV29-1 to TRBJ1-1; D might be TRBD1 (5 bases). From germline, CDR1 is SQVTM and CDR2 ANQGSEA. V lost 4 bases, J lost 6 bases, and 15 bases lay in between. CDR3 length: 13 residues. In DNA, the CDR3 is TGCAGCGTTGTCCAGGGAGGCGGCGCTGAAGCTTTCTTT. It yields the protein CSVVQGGGAEAFF.

V is TRBV11-2 and J is TRBJ2-3; TRBD2 agrees at 8 bases. J was trimmed by 6 bases and V by 2 bases; bases with no gene match: 4. CDR3 length: 14 residues. CDR1 and CDR2 from the germline V gene are SGHAT and FQNNGV. The CDR3, as DNA: TGTGCCAGCAGCTTAATCGCGGGGGGTGATACGCAGTATTTT. Translating gives CASSLIAGGDTQYF.

V gene TRBV6-5 combines with J gene TRBJ2-5, with D tentatively TRBD2 (5 bases). Trimming left V 3 bases short and J 4 bases short, with 6 bases between. The CDR3 runs to 12 residues. Germline V gene data show CDR1 as MNHEY and CDR2 as SVGAGI. Here the CDR3 reads CASSYGGETQYF. The CDR3 nucleotides are TGTGCCAGCAGTTATGGAGGAGAGACCCAGTACTTC.

The chain combines TRBV10-1 with TRBJ2-7; D call uncertain. CDR1 is WNHNN and CDR2 is SYGVQD in the germline V gene (reference sequence). The CDR3 length is 15 residues. Trimming left V 0 bases short and J 3 bases short, with 12 bases between. The CDR3 here is CASSESAFENYEQYF. CDR3 DNA: TGCGCCAGCAGTGAGTCGGCCTTTGAAAACTACGAGCAGTACTTC.

The chain joins TRBV30 to TRBJ2-7; D not certain. V was trimmed by 1 base and J by 5 bases, leaving 15 bases between them. Germline-derived CDR1 and CDR2 are GTSNPN and SVGIG (reference sequence). The CDR3 sequence is 14 residues long. CDR3 nucleotide sequence: TGTGCCTGGAGTGGCCCCATTAACGGAGACGAGCAGTACTTC. Protein product: CAWSGPINGDEQYF.

This chain connects TRBV7-2 to TRBJ2-1, with TRBD2 matching 8 bases. CDR1 is SGHTA, CDR2 FQGNSA, per germline. The V segment lost 7 bases and the J segment 0 bases; nucleotides outside the gene matches: 2. The CDR3 consists of 14 residues. Here the CDR3 reads CASIAGSSYNEQFF. CDR3 DNA sequence: TGTGCCAGCATAGCGGGGAGCTCCTACAATGAGCAGTTCTTC.

V gene TRBV11-2 combines with J gene TRBJ1-2, with a possible D match to TRBD1 (6 bases). From germline, CDR1 is SGHAT and CDR2 FQNNGV. V gave up 4 bases and J gave up 4 bases, with 10 bases separating them. This CDR3 is built from 13 residues. CDR3 residues: CASSSDSRYGYTF. The CDR3 coding sequence is TGTGCCAGCAGCTCGGACAGCCGCTATGGCTACACCTTC.

V is TRBV5-1 and J is TRBJ2-7; the match to TRBD2 covers 14 bases. The CDR3 runs to 19 residues. J was trimmed by 2 bases and V by 0 bases; bases with no gene match: 10. Germline V lookup: CDR1 SGHRS, CDR2 YFSETQ. The CDR3 sequence is CASSLAGTSGRWVPYEQYF. CDR3 coding DNA: TGCGCCAGCAGCTTGGCCGGGACTAGCGGGAGATGGGTCCCCTACGAGCAGTACTTC.

The chain couples TRBV5-5 to TRBJ1-2; D possibly corresponds to TRBD1 (5 bases). CDR3 length equals 15 residues. The V and J ends lost 4 bases and 7 bases respectively, with 20 bases between them. Looked up from germline, CDR1 is SGHKS and CDR2 is YYEKEE (reference sequence). CDR3 DNA: TGTGCCAGCAGCCCCGAGGTGGGGCGCGCCCTTGGCTACACCTTC. The encoded protein is CASSPEVGRALGYTF.

This clone was counted once. The chain couples TRBV29-1 to TRBJ2-2; D perhaps matches TRBD1 (5 bases). V gave up 4 bases and J gave up 0 bases, with 18 bases separating them. The CDR3 loop spans 17 amino acids. The germline V gene has CDR1 SQVTM and CDR2 ANQGSEA. The chain's CDR3 is CSVGMSRVYANTGELFF. As DNA, the CDR3 is TGCAGCGTTGGTATGAGCAGGGTGTACGCGAACACCGGGGAGCTGTTTTTT.

The chain joins TRBV7-6 to TRBJ1-4, with D maybe TRBD1 (5 bases). Trimming left V 4 bases short and J 8 bases short, with 17 bases between. Germline CDR1 and CDR2: SGHVS and FNYEAQ. The CDR3 sequence is 15 residues long. CDR3 DNA sequence: TGTGCCAGCAGCTCCCCGTGGGGGAGGAAGGAAAAACTGTTTTTT. It encodes CASSSPWGRKEKLFF.

This rearrangement joins TRBV14 to TRBJ1-2; 7 positions match TRBD1. The CDR3 length is 13 residues. Looked up from germline, CDR1 is SGHDN and CDR2 is FVKESK. V lost 4 bases, J lost 4 bases, and 3 bases stayed unmatched. The CDR3: CASSPGQTYGYTF. The CDR3 bases are TGTGCCAGCAGCCCGGGACAGACCTATGGCTACACCTTC.

The genes are TRBV19 and TRBJ2-2; D might be TRBD2 (5 bases). This CDR3 contains 14 residues. Germline V gives CDR1 LNHDA, CDR2 SQIVND (reference sequence). Trimming removed 5 bases from V and 7 bases from J, with 14 bases in between. For the CDR3, the DNA is TGTGCCAGTAGTGCGGATCGAGGGTTCGGGGAGCTGTTTTTT. It specifies CASSADRGFGELFF.

V and J are TRBV15 and TRBJ1-2, with 10 bases fitting TRBD1. CDR1 and CDR2 from the germline V gene are LNHNV and YYDKDF (reference sequence). Losses at the gene ends were 3 bases for V and 6 bases for J; bases not matched to a gene: 4. The CDR3 totals 14 residues. The CDR3 bases are TGTGCCACCAGCAGTGACAGGGGGCAGGATGGCTACACCTTC. Residues: CATSSDRGQDGYTF.

This chain connects TRBV19 to TRBJ2-2; 9 bases line up with TRBD1. The V gene end was trimmed by 0 bases and the J gene end by 9 bases; junction bases not matched to a gene: 2. The CDR3 covers 14 residues. The germline V gene has CDR1 LNHDA and CDR2 SQIVND (reference sequence). Written as DNA, the CDR3 is TGTGCCAGTAGTATAGAGGGACAGGGAAGGGAGCTGTTTTTT. It specifies CASSIEGQGRELFF.

The rearrangement links TRBV30 to TRBJ2-5, with D maybe TRBD1 (6 bases). CDR3 length equals 13 residues. V was cut by 1 base and J by 5 bases, with 11 bases left in between. Germline V CDR1 and CDR2: GTSNPN, SVGIG (reference sequence). CDR3 sequence (DNA): TGTGCCTGGAGTGAGGGCCAGGGGGAGACCCAGTACTTC. Translating gives CAWSEGQGETQYF.

The table lists this clone with a count of one. This chain joins TRBV9 and TRBJ2-7; TRBD2 aligns across 10 bases. This CDR3 is 15 amino acids long. Germline-derived CDR1 and CDR2 are SGDLS and YYNGEE. Trimming at V came to 0 bases and at J to 5 bases, leaving 5 bases not matched to a gene. The CDR3 loop reads CASSVEALAGDEQYF. The CDR3 bases are TGTGCCAGCAGCGTAGAGGCCCTAGCGGGAGACGAGCAGTACTTC.

The gene calls are TRBV15 and TRBJ2-3; no clear D gene. Germline CDR1 is LNHNV and CDR2 is YYDKDF (reference sequence). Trimming left V 0 bases short and J 2 bases short, with 6 bases between. This CDR3 is built from 14 residues. CDR3 protein: CATSRDKLTDTQYF. CDR3 DNA: TGTGCCACCAGCAGAGATAAACTCACAGATACGCAGTATTTT.

DNA of the CDR3: TGTGCCAGCAGTGAAGTCGCCTATAGCGGAACAGATACGCAGTATTTT. Translation: CASSEVAYSGTDTQYF. The chain joins TRBV25-1 to TRBJ2-3; maybe TRBD2 (6 bases). Trimming took off 2 bases at V and 3 bases at J, with 15 bases between the two ends. There are 16 residues in the CDR3. Germline V CDR1 and CDR2: MGHDK, SYGVNS.